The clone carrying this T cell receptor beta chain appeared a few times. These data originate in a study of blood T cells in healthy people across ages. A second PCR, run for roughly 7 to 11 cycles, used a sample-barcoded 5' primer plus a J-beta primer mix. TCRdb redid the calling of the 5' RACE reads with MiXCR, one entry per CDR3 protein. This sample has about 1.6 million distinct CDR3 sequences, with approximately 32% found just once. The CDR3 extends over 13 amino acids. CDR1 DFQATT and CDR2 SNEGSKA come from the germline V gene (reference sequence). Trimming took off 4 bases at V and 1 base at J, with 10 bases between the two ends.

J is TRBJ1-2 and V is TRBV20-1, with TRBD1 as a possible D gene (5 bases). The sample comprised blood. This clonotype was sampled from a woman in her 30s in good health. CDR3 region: CSATGTVNYGYTF. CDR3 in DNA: TGCAGTGCTACCGGGACGGTTAACTATGGCTACACCTTC.